Following are 10 T cell receptor beta chains from one sample sequenced in a study of response to subunit inactivated influenza vaccine. A single record per CDR3 protein comes from TCRdb applying MiXCR to the RT-PCR reads. The data show 590,000 or so distinct CDR3 sequences, about 14% seen once. The sample here was PBMCs from blood, taken 14 to 15 days before vaccination. The receptor source for this set is a man aged 50 to 59 who received an inactivated influenza vaccine.

The gene calls are TRBV20-1 and TRBJ2-2, with 7 bases that match TRBD2. The germline V gene has CDR1 DFQATT and CDR2 SNEGSKA (reference sequence). V lost 0 bases, J lost 1 base, and 8 bases stayed unmatched. CDR3 length: 17 amino acids. The CDR3 spells CSARDLLERGNTGELFF. For the CDR3, the DNA is TGCAGTGCTAGAGATCTCTTGGAGCGGGGGAACACCGGGGAGCTGTTTTTT.

The chain couples TRBV12-3 or TRBV12-4 to TRBJ1-4; TRBD1 is a possible D gene (6 bases). CDR3 length: 14 amino acids. Trimming stripped 5 bases from V and 5 bases from J, with 12 bases between. Here the CDR3 DNA reads TGTGCCAGCAGTGCCCGGGACAAGAATGAAAAACTGTTTTTT. Its translation is CASSARDKNEKLFF.

This clonotype turned up a few times. V is TRBV5-1 and J is TRBJ1-2, with D unclear. Germline CDR1 SGHRS, CDR2 YFSETQ. V was cut by 4 bases and J by 4 bases, with 17 bases left in between. This CDR3 is 15 amino acids long. The CDR3 region is CASSPDPEQIYGYTF. Written as DNA, the CDR3 is TGCGCCAGCAGCCCCGACCCGGAACAGATCTATGGCTACACCTTC.

This clonotype was recorded a few times. The CDR3 spells CASSLGTGASGANVLTF. In DNA form, the CDR3 reads TGTGCCAGCAGTTTGGGGACAGGGGCATCTGGGGCCAACGTCCTGACTTTC. The V gene is TRBV12-3 or TRBV12-4, the J gene TRBJ2-6; 10 nucleotides agree with TRBD1. This CDR3 has 17 residues. V shed 3 bases, J shed 1 base, and the junction held 3 bases outside the gene matches.

This sequence joins TRBV28 and TRBJ1-4; D is undetermined. The length of the CDR3 is 15 residues. Germline-derived CDR1 and CDR2 are MDHEN and SYDVKM. The V gene lost 2 bases and the J gene lost 8 bases, with 15 bases spanning the gap. CDR3 region: CASSLRWRLREKLFF. The CDR3 region has the DNA TGTGCCAGCAGTTTACGTTGGAGATTGCGGGAAAAACTGTTTTTT.

This clonotype was seen at least ten times. The gene calls are TRBV6-1 and TRBJ1-5, with TRBD1 identical over 7 bases. This CDR3 comprises 14 residues. Trimming cost V 4 bases and J 4 bases; bases outside gene matches: 4. Germline CDR1 is MNHNS and CDR2 is SASEGT. The CDR3 sequence: CASSGQGGNQPQHF. The DNA for the CDR3 is TGTGCCAGCAGTGGACAGGGTGGGAATCAGCCCCAGCATTTT.

A word on this clonotype: With a much larger clone just one base away, this may be a read error. This chain joins TRBV29-1 and TRBJ2-3; D gene unclear. The germline CDR1 and CDR2 sequences are SQVTM and ANQGSEA. This CDR3 comprises 16 residues. Written as DNA, the CDR3 is TGCAGCGTTGAGAGATATGACGGTTCTAACACAGATACGCAGTCTTTT. It translates to CSVERYDGSNTDTQSF.

This clonotype has more than one count but fewer than ten. This chain uses TRBV5-6 with TRBJ2-7; D tentatively reads TRBD1 or TRBD2 (5 bases each). The CDR3 consists of 15 residues. V was trimmed by 3 bases and J by 3 bases, leaving 16 bases between them. CDR1 and CDR2 (germline): SGHDT, YYEEEE. In DNA, the CDR3 is TGTGCCAGCAGCTCTCTGAGGGGCTGGCGCTACGAGCAGTACTTC. Residues: CASSSLRGWRYEQYF.

V and J are TRBV7-8 and TRBJ2-1; weak D call: TRBD2 (6 bases). V was shortened by 5 bases and J by 7 bases, with 15 bases between the two germline ends. CDR1 SGHVS and CDR2 FQNEAQ come from the germline V gene. The CDR3 contains 14 residues. The CDR3 protein is CASSPLAGRNEQFF. The CDR3 nucleotides are TGTGCCAGCAGCCCCCTCGCGGGAAGGAATGAGCAGTTCTTC.

This clonotype was seen a handful of times. The CDR3 DNA is TGTGCCAGCAGCTTACACCAGGACAGACCTTCGGGAGAGACCCAGTACTTC. Translating it yields CASSLHQDRPSGETQYF. The chain carries TRBV7-2 and TRBJ2-5; perhaps TRBD1 as D (6 bases). CDR1 and CDR2 from the germline V gene are SGHTA and FQGNSA. The V gene lost 2 bases and the J gene lost 4 bases, with 20 bases spanning the gap. This CDR3 is 17 amino acids long.